This T cell receptor (beta chain) was sequenced in a study of control samples from healthy donors and cancer patients. This clone occurred once. Assay used: immunoSEQ multiplex PCR; TCRdb lists only in-frame clones, some missing. The table lists about 250,000 clones, over 75% of them singletons, with about 14% in the top ten. The CDR3 has 14 residues. Germline-derived CDR1 and CDR2 are SNHLY and FYNNEI. V dropped 6 bases and J dropped 2 bases, with 13 bases sitting between them. The V call is TRBV2, the J call TRBJ1-1, with a possible D match to TRBD1 (5 bases). This TCR was sampled from a woman aged 55 to 70 with lung cancer. What was sequenced was PBMCs. The CDR3 nucleotides are TGTGCCAGCAGGTCTCGTGGGGGTAACACTGAAGCTTTCTTT. Translated, it gives CASRSRGGNTEAFF.